This T cell receptor beta chain was obtained from a study of blood T cell repertoires in COVID-19. In the study overall: COVID-19 samples, acute and convalescent, were from the United States, Italy and Spain. PBMCs, B-cell-depleted T cells, or T cells were the source of the cDNA or gDNA that made up the material.

Assay: immunoSEQ multiplex PCR; the TCRdb copy retains only in-frame clones and omits some. The data hold approximately 120,000 clones, with roughly four fifths observed a single time. Those enrolled, adults aged roughly 18 to 95 years, came from around 25 US areas. Cohort allocation depended upon clinical history that participants reported. V shed 2 bases and J 2 bases; nucleotides not matched to a gene: 5. This CDR3 is built from 16 residues. Germline assignment: CDR1 SGHTA and CDR2 FQGNSA. The sequenced sample consisted of PBMCs or T cells enriched from blood (not recorded which). V is TRBV7-2 and J is TRBJ2-5; the match to TRBD2 covers 10 bases. The sequence derives from a man under 40 who had recovered from COVID-19. The CDR3 sequence: CASSLTSSGGQETQYF. Written as DNA, the CDR3 is TGTGCCAGCAGCTTAACTTCTAGCGGGGGTCAAGAGACCCAGTACTTC.